This TCR beta chain was sequenced for a study of T-cell memory formation after mild COVID-19. Study-wide points: Clones that got smaller from day 15 to 85 had even CD4/CD8, while clones growing later tipped toward CD4+. For contracting clones, CD4+ ones sat mainly in CM and EM, CD8+ in EMRA. Second-wave clones reaching peak frequency on day 37 lacked confirmed SARS-CoV-2 specificity.

Barcoded TCR alpha and TCR beta cDNA libraries with UMIs came from 5'RACE using constant-segment primers. MiXCR, applied by TCRdb to the 5' RACE reads, yields one record per CDR3 protein. The table includes approximately 290,000 distinct CDR3 sequences, approximately 20% detected once. There are a few counts of this clonotype. Its antigen is not identified. Losses at the gene ends were 3 bases for V and 3 bases for J; bases not matched to a gene: 9. The CDR3 runs to 16 residues. Germline CDR1 and CDR2: LGHDT and YNNKEL (reference sequence). Sequencing was performed on PBMCs or a T cell subset sorted from them (not recorded which). This receptor was obtained from a man younger than 35 who had mild COVID-19 (a few samples of this study predate the infection). Cell type and time point are not known. The chain is built from TRBV3-1 and TRBJ2-5; 8 bases match TRBD2. The CDR3 loop is CASSQLPRGGKETQYF. The CDR3 DNA sequence: TGTGCCAGCAGCCAGTTGCCCCGGGGGGGGAAAGAGACCCAGTACTTC.